This TCR beta chain was observed in a study of T cells after yellow fever vaccination. The V end was cut by 2 bases, the J end by 3 bases, with 11 bases between. The CDR3 consists of 14 residues. Germline values: CDR1 MNHEY, CDR2 SVGAGI. Each CDR3 protein is one row after TCRdb ran MiXCR on the 5' RACE reads. The repertoire holds fewer than 350,000 distinct CDR3 sequences, 8.7% seen once, with around 17% in the top ten. The input for sequencing was PBMCs, taken on the day of the first yellow fever vaccination. The receptor's source is a young man who received the YFV17D yellow fever vaccine. The chain recombines TRBV6-5 with TRBJ2-7; D is unclear. The CDR3 region has the DNA TGTGCCAGCAGTTACCGTTCCGGCCACTACGAGCAGTACTTC. Protein sequence: CASSYRSGHYEQYF.